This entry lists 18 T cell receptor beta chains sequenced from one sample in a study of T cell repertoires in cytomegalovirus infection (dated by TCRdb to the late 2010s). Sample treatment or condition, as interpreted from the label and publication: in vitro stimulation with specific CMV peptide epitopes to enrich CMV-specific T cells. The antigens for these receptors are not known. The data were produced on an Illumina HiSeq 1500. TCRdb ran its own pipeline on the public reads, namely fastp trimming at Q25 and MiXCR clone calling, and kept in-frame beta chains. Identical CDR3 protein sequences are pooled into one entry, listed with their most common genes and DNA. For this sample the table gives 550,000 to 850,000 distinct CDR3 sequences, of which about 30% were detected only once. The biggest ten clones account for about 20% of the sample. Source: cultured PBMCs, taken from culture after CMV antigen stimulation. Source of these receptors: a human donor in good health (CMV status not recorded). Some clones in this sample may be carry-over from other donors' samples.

The CDR3 DNA is TGTGCCAGCAGTGAATTTGCAGGGGAGAACACTGAAGCTTTCTTT. Translated, it gives CASSEFAGENTEAFF. The rearrangement uses TRBV25-1 and TRBJ1-1; tentative D call: TRBD1 (6 bases). Deletions cut 1 base from V and 1 base from J, with 10 bases between. Germline-derived CDR1 and CDR2 are MGHDK and SYGVNS. This CDR3 is 15 amino acids long. The whole variable domain, remainder taken from reference TRBV25-1 and TRBJ1-1, is EADIYQTPRYLVIGTGKKITLECSQTMGHDKMYWYQQDPGMELHLIHYSYGVNSTEKGDLSSESTVSRIRTEHFPLTLESARPSHTSQYLCASSEFAGENTEAFFGQGTRLTVV.

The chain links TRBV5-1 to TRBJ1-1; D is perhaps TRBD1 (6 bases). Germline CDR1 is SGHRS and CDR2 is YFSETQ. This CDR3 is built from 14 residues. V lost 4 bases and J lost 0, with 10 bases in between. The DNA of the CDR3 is TGCGCCAGCAGCGACTACAGGGTGAACACTGAAGCTTTCTTT. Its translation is CASSDYRVNTEAFF.

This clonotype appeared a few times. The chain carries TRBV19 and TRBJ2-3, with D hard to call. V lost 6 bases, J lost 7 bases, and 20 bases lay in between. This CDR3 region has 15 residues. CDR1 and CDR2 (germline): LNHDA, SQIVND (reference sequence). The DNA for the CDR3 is TGTGCCAGTAGAGTGAGCTCTGGCGTGAAGAATACGCAGTATTTT. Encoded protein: CASRVSSGVKNTQYF.

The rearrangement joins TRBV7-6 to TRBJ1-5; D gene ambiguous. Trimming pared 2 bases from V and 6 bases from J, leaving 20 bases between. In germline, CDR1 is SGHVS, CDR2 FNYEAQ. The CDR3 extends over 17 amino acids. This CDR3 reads CASSLRPPGRVGQPQHF. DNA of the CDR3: TGTGCCAGCAGCTTAAGGCCCCCGGGGAGGGTCGGTCAGCCCCAGCATTTT.

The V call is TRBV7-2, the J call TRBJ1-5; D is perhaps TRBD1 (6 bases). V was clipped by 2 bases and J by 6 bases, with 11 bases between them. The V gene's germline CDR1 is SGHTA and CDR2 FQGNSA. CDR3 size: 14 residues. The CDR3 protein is CASSLRDTIQPQHF. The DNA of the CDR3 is TGTGCCAGCAGCTTACGGGACACCATTCAGCCCCAGCATTTT.

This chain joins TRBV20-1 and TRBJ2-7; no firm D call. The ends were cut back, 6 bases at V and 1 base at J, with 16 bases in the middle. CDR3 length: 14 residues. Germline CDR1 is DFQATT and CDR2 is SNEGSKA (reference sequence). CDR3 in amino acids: CSASGGPLSYEQYF. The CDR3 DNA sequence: TGCAGTGCCAGTGGCGGACCACTATCCTACGAGCAGTACTTC.

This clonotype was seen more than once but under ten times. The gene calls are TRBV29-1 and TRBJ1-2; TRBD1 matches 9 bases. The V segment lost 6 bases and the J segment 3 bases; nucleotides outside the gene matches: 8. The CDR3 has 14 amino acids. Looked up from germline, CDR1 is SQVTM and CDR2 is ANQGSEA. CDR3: CSVGGGQGHYGYTF. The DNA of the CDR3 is TGCAGCGTCGGAGGGGGACAGGGCCACTATGGCTACACCTTC. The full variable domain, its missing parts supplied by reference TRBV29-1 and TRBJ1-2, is SAVISQKPSRDICQRGTSLTIQCQVDSQVTMMFWYRQQPGQSLTLIATANQGSEATYESGFVIDKFPISRPNLTFSTLTVSNMSPEDSSIYLCSVGGGQGHYGYTFGSGTRLTVV.

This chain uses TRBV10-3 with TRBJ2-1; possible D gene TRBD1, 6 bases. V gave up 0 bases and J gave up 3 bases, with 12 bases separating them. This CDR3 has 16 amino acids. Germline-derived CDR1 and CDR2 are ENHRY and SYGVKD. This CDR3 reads CAISESTGHHYNEQFF. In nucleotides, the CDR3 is TGTGCCATCAGTGAGTCTACGGGACACCACTACAATGAGCAGTTCTTC.

The CDR3 reads CASSTTVPNTEAFF. Here the CDR3 DNA reads TGTGCCAGCAGTACGACAGTTCCGAACACTGAAGCTTTCTTT. The gene calls are TRBV28 and TRBJ1-1; TRBD1 is a possible D gene (5 bases). Per the germline V gene, CDR1 is MDHEN and CDR2 is SYDVKM. V lost 5 bases and J lost 1, with 11 bases in between. This CDR3 contains 14 residues.

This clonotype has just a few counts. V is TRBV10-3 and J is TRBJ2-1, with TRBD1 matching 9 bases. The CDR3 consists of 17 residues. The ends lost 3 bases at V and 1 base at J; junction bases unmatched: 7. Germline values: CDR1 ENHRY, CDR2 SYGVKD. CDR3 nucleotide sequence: TGTGCCATCAGTGACCCCACAGGGGGCAGGTCCTACAATGAGCAGTTCTTC. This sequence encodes CAISDPTGGRSYNEQFF.

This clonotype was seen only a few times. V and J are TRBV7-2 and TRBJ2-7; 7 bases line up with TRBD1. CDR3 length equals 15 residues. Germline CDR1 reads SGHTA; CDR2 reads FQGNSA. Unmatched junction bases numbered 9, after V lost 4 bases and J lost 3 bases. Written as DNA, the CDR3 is TGTGCCAGCAGCTACTCCGGGACAGCTATCTACGAGCAGTACTTC. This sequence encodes CASSYSGTAIYEQYF.

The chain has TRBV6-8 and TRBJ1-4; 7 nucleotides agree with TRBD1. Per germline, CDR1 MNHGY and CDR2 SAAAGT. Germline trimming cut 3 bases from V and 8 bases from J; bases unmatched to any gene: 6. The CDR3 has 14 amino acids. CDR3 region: CASSYRQGHEKLFF. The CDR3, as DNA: TGTGCCAGCAGTTATAGACAGGGCCACGAAAAACTGTTTTTT.

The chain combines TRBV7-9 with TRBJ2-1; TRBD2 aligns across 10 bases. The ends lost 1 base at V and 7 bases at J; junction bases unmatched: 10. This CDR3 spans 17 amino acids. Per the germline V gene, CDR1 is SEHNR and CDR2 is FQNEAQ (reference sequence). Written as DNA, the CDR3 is TGTGCCAGCAGCTTAGAAGTCGAGGCTAGCGGGAGTAATGAGCAGTTCTTC. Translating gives CASSLEVEASGSNEQFF.

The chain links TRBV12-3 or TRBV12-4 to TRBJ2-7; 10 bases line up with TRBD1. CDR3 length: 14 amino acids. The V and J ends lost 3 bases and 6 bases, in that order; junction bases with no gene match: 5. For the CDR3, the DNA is TGTGCCAGCAGTTTCGGGGACAGGGGCGCCGAGCAGTACTTC. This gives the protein CASSFGDRGAEQYF.

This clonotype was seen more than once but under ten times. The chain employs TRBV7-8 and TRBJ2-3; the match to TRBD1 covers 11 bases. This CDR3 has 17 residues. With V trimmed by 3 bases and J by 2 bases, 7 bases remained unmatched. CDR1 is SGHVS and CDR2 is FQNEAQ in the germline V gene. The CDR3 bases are TGTGCCAGCAGCTTTGGGACAGGGGGTCGATTCACAGATACGCAGTATTTT. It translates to CASSFGTGGRFTDTQYF.

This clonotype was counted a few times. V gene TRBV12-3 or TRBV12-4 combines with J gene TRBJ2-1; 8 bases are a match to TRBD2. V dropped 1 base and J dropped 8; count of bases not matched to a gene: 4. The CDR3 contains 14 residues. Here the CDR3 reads CASSLGGGWYEQFF. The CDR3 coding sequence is TGTGCCAGCAGTTTAGGCGGGGGGTGGTATGAGCAGTTCTTC.

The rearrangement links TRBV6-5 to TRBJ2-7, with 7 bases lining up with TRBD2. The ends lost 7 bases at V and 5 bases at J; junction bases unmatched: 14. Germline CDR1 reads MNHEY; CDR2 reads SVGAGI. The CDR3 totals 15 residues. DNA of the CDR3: TGTGCCAGCAAGCGGGGTGGAAGGGCGCTCGACGAGCAGTACTTC. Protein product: CASKRGGRALDEQYF.

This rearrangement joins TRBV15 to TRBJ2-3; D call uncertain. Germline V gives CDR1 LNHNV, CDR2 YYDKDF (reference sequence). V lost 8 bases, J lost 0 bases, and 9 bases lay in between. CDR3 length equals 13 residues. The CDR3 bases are TGTGCCACCCACAGAGTTAGCACAGATACGCAGTATTTT. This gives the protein CATHRVSTDTQYF.